Below are 5 T cell receptor beta chains sequenced from a single sample in a study of blood T cell repertoires in COVID-19. Only in-frame clones appear in the TCRdb table, and some are missing; sequencing was by immunoSEQ multiplex PCR. This table holds 100,000 to 150,000 clones, less than 85% found once. What was sequenced was peripheral blood. The origin of the receptors is a human donor with acute or convalescent COVID-19. The donor label of this sample is uncertain.

This rearrangement joins TRBV7-9 to TRBJ2-1, with D possibly matching TRBD1 (7 bases). The CDR3 loop spans 14 amino acids. Trimming left V 0 bases short and J 7 bases short, with 10 bases between. The germline V gene has CDR1 SEHNR and CDR2 FQNEAQ (reference sequence). The CDR3 bases are TGTGCCAGCAGCTTAGCGGCAGGGGGGAATGAGCAGTTCTTC. Amino acid sequence: CASSLAAGGNEQFF.

Here the CDR3 DNA reads TGTGCCAGCACCCAGGGGGGAAGCAATTCACCCCTCCACTTT. Its translation is CASTQGGSNSPLHF. The chain carries TRBV3-1 (or the pseudogene TRBV3-2) and TRBJ1-6, with 7 bases identical to TRBD1. CDR1 is LGHDT, CDR2 YNNKEL, per germline (reference sequence). The CDR3 has 14 amino acids. With 7 bases clipped from V and 7 bases from J, the junction kept 7 bases outside the gene matches.

This chain uses TRBV15 with TRBJ1-3; no reliable D call. The V gene lost 7 bases and the J gene lost 0 bases, with 10 bases spanning the gap. The CDR3 loop spans 14 amino acids. Germline V gives CDR1 LNHNV, CDR2 YYDKDF (reference sequence). The CDR3 sequence: CATTDGNSGNTIYF. CDR3 DNA: TGTGCCACCACCGACGGGAACTCTGGAAACACCATATATTTT.

V gene TRBV18 combines with J gene TRBJ1-1, with D tentatively TRBD1 (6 bases). The CDR3 loop spans 14 amino acids. Deletions cut 6 bases from V and 5 bases from J, with 16 bases between. The V gene's germline CDR1 is KGHSH and CDR2 LQKENI. CDR3 loop: CASSNRVEETEAFF. The CDR3 bases are TGTGCCAGCTCGAACAGGGTGGAAGAGACTGAAGCTTTCTTT.

The chain uses TRBV7-3 and TRBJ2-3, with 7 bases that match TRBD2. The germline CDR1 and CDR2 sequences are SGHTA and FQGTGA. This CDR3 comprises 12 residues. The V gene end was trimmed by 8 bases and the J gene end by 3 bases; junction bases not matched to a gene: 2. The CDR3: CASGLGTDTQYF. DNA for the CDR3: TGTGCCAGCGGACTAGGGACAGATACGCAGTATTTT.